The 19 T cell receptor beta chains in this list originate from one sample, sequenced in a study of shared clonotypes between healthy human individuals. TCRdb's table, derived via immunoSEQ multiplex PCR, lists solely in-frame clones and lacks some. Among over a million clones, around 97% were seen once, and the ten largest hold 0.95% to 1.5%. Sequencing was performed on naive CD4+ T cells sorted from blood. As to subset: CD45RA+ positively selected. Every receptor here comes from a man aged 25-45 years in good health.

DNA for the CDR3: TGTGCCAGCGCATCCGGGACTAGGCAAGACGAGCAGTACTTC. It translates to CASASGTRQDEQYF. The V and J genes are TRBV7-9 and TRBJ2-7, with TRBD2 matching over 8 bases. Germline trimming cut 8 bases from V and 5 bases from J; bases unmatched to any gene: 11. The CDR3 loop spans 14 amino acids. Looked up from germline, CDR1 is SEHNR and CDR2 is FQNEAQ (reference sequence).

A remark on this clone: A read error may account for a junction end that differs from germline. The chain is built from TRBV7-7 and TRBJ2-2; 9 nucleotides agree with TRBD2. This CDR3 is 16 amino acids long. Germline CDR1 reads SSHAT; CDR2 reads FNYEAQ (reference sequence). The CDR3 sequence: CASSLVSSGRTGELFF. Written as DNA, the CDR3 is TGTGCTAGCAGCCTCGTTAGTAGCGGGAGAACCGGGGAGCTGTTTTTT.

The chain is built from TRBV18 and TRBJ2-5, with 9 nucleotides matching TRBD1. J gave up 3 bases and V 2 bases, and 7 bases lay outside the gene matches. The CDR3 loop spans 16 amino acids. CDR1 and CDR2 (germline): KGHSH, LQKENI. This CDR3 reads CASSPGTGFFKETQYF. CDR3 DNA sequence: TGTGCCAGCTCACCAGGGACAGGGTTCTTTAAAGAGACCCAGTACTTC.

The sample holds one count of this clone. Additional DNA sequences in this sample encode the identical CDR3. The chain's CDR3 is CASSLSGLSYEQYF. CDR3 in DNA: TGCGCCAGCAGCTTGTCTGGCCTCTCCTACGAGCAGTACTTC. The chain has TRBV5-1 and TRBJ2-7; D gene uncertain. The V gene lost 1 base and the J gene lost 0 bases, with 8 bases spanning the gap. The CDR3 spans 14 residues. Germline CDR1 reads SGHRS; CDR2 reads YFSETQ.

A note on this clone: Other DNA sequences in this specimen translate into the identical CDR3. The chain recombines TRBV28 with TRBJ2-1; 11 bases map to TRBD2. The J segment lost 2 bases and the V segment lost 6 bases, leaving 3 bases of the junction unmatched. Looked up from germline, CDR1 is MDHEN and CDR2 is SYDVKM. The CDR3 length is 15 residues. The CDR3 bases are TGTGCCAGCAGCTTAGCGGGAGGGCCCTACAATGAGCAGTTCTTC. Protein sequence: CASSLAGGPYNEQFF.

The V call is TRBV6-1, the J call TRBJ2-3, with 14 bases fitting TRBD2. J gave up 2 bases and V 2 bases, and 6 bases lay outside the gene matches. The CDR3 is 18 residues long. In germline, CDR1 is MNHNS, CDR2 SASEGT. This CDR3 is CASSERLAGGSSTDTQYF. The CDR3 bases are TGTGCCAGCAGTGAAAGACTAGCGGGAGGGTCCTCCACAGATACGCAGTATTTT.

The CDR3 bases are TGTGCCAGTAGTTCAAGGACAGGGACGCAGTATTTT. Protein product: CASSSRTGTQYF. This chain links TRBV19 with TRBJ2-3; 8 positions agree with TRBD1. The CDR3 contains 12 residues. The germline V gene has CDR1 LNHDA and CDR2 SQIVND (reference sequence). The junction had 4 bases not matched to a gene; V was cut back by 5 bases and J by 9 bases. Combining the CDR3 with reference TRBV19 and TRBJ2-3 gives the whole variable domain DGGITQSPKYLFRKEGQNVTLSCEQNLNHDAMYWYRQDPGQGLRLIYYSQIVNDFQKGDIAEGYSVSREKKESFPLTVTSAQKNPTAFYLCASSSRTGTQYFGPGTRLTVL.

This rearrangement joins TRBV15 to TRBJ2-1, with D possibly being TRBD2 (5 bases). The CDR3 has 17 residues. The ends were cut back, 1 base at V and 1 base at J, with 14 bases in the middle. The germline V gene has CDR1 LNHNV and CDR2 YYDKDF (reference sequence). DNA for the CDR3: TGTGCCACCAGCAGAGTTGTCGGGGTAGGATCCTACAATGAGCAGTTCTTC. It is translated as CATSRVVGVGSYNEQFF.

This rearrangement joins TRBV5-6 to TRBJ1-4, with 7 bases fitting TRBD1. Unmatched junction bases numbered 4, after V lost 0 bases and J lost 8 bases. The CDR3 runs to 14 residues. Germline lookup yields CDR1 SGHDT and CDR2 YYEEEE. The CDR3 DNA reads TGTGCCAGCAGCTTGGGACAGGGACAGGAAAAACTGTTTTTT. It codes for CASSLGQGQEKLFF.

With regard to this clone: The sample has other DNA sequences that encode this CDR3 too. V usage is TRBV20-1 and J usage is TRBJ1-3; D gene uncertain. CDR1 is DFQATT, CDR2 SNEGSKA, per germline (reference sequence). This CDR3 is built from 11 residues. With 4 bases removed from V and 4 bases from J, the gap between germline ends came to 5 bases. CDR3 coding DNA: TGCAGTGCTAAAGGGGGAAACACCATATATTTT. Its protein product is CSAKGGNTIYF.

The gene calls are TRBV28 and TRBJ1-4, with 7 bases that match TRBD1. The CDR3 is 16 residues long. With 5 bases clipped from V and 0 bases from J, the junction kept 6 bases outside the gene matches. Germline V gene lookup returns CDR1 MDHEN and CDR2 SYDVKM. The CDR3 here is CASSQSQGATNEKLFF. DNA for the CDR3: TGTGCCAGCAGTCAAAGCCAGGGGGCAACTAATGAAAAACTGTTTTTT.

The chain couples TRBV14 to TRBJ1-2; D is undetermined. The germline V and J ends were trimmed by 4 bases and 2 bases, with 11 bases remaining between them. CDR1 SGHDN and CDR2 FVKESK come from the germline V gene. The CDR3 spans 14 residues. The CDR3 loop is CASSLLGSNYGYTF. CDR3 DNA sequence: TGTGCCAGCAGCCTCCTCGGCAGCAACTATGGCTACACCTTC.

The V call is TRBV5-1, the J call TRBJ2-3; D not certain. CDR3 length: 13 residues. Germline V gene sequence: CDR1 SGHRS, CDR2 YFSETQ. The germline V and J ends were trimmed by 0 bases and 5 bases, with 7 bases remaining between them. The CDR3 spells CASSLESIDTQYF. As DNA, the CDR3 is TGCGCCAGCAGCTTGGAATCGATAGATACGCAGTATTTT. The whole variable domain, filled in from reference TRBV5-1 and TRBJ2-3, reads KAGVTQTPRYLIKTRGQQVTLSCSPISGHRSVSWYQQTPGQGLQFLFEYFSETQRNKGNFPGRFSGRQFSNSRSEMNVSTLELGDSALYLCASSLESIDTQYFGPGTRLTVL.

This chain links TRBV9 with TRBJ2-3; D might be TRBD1 (5 bases). Germline V lookup: CDR1 SGDLS, CDR2 YYNGEE. V lost 3 bases and J 0 bases, leaving 8 bases between the germline ends. The CDR3 is 14 amino acids. The DNA of the CDR3 is TGTGCCAGCAGCGACAGGCGTAGCACAGATACGCAGTATTTT. The encoded protein is CASSDRRSTDTQYF.

The rearrangement joins TRBV7-3 to TRBJ2-1; TRBD1 agrees at 11 bases. The V gene end was trimmed by 5 bases and the J gene end by 4 bases; junction bases not matched to a gene: 4. The CDR3 consists of 15 residues. Germline CDR1 and CDR2: SGHTA and FQGTGA. For the CDR3, the DNA is TGTGCCAGCAGCATCGGGACAGGGGGTTACAATGAGCAGTTCTTC. Amino acids: CASSIGTGGYNEQFF.

This clone showed up just once. CDR3 sequence: CASSLDAGTTYEQYF. The CDR3 coding sequence is TGTGCCAGCAGCTTAGACGCCGGGACAACCTACGAGCAGTACTTC. The chain links TRBV11-2 to TRBJ2-7; possibly TRBD1 for D (6 bases). Per germline, CDR1 SGHAT and CDR2 FQNNGV. V gave up 0 bases and J gave up 2 bases, with 11 bases separating them. The CDR3 covers 15 residues. Supplemented by reference TRBV11-2 and TRBJ2-7, the full variable domain reads EAGVAQSPRYKIIEKRQSVAFWCNPISGHATLYWYQQILGQGPKLLIQFQNNGVVDDSQLPKDRFSAERLKGVDSTLKIQPAKLEDSAVYLCASSLDAGTTYEQYFGPGTRLTVT.

This clone came up once. The V call is TRBV6-1, the J call TRBJ2-7; D remains ambiguous. V was clipped by 7 bases and J by 3 bases, with 16 bases between them. Looked up from germline, CDR1 is MNHNS and CDR2 is SASEGT. The CDR3 totals 14 residues. The DNA of the CDR3 is TGTGCCAGCACCCACGGTGGAAACTACTACGAGCAGTACTTC. Its protein product is CASTHGGNYYEQYF.

The chain combines TRBV5-1 with TRBJ2-3, with D unclear. The CDR3 contains 13 residues. Germline values: CDR1 SGHRS, CDR2 YFSETQ. V was trimmed by 4 bases and J by 2 bases, leaving 8 bases between them. The CDR3 region is CASSPTNTDTQYF. In nucleotides, the CDR3 is TGCGCCAGCAGCCCTACGAACACAGATACGCAGTATTTT.

V gene TRBV2 combines with J gene TRBJ2-3; 12 bases fit TRBD2. This CDR3 region has 16 residues. The V gene's germline CDR1 is SNHLY and CDR2 FYNNEI. V trimming: 5 bases; J trimming: 3 bases; junction bases outside the gene matches: 6. In DNA form, the CDR3 reads TGTGCCAGCAGTCTACTAGCGGGAGGAGGGACAGATACGCAGTATTTT. It encodes CASSLLAGGGTDTQYF.